This TCR beta chain comes out of a study of cytotoxic CD8 clonotypes in ibrutinib-treated CLL. Study in general: Samples showed on average around 230,000 productive templates and more than 75,000 productive rearrangements.

This CDR3 region has 16 residues. With 2 bases clipped from V and 7 bases from J, the junction kept 11 bases outside the gene matches. CDR1 and CDR2 from the germline V gene are LNHNV and YYDKDF (reference sequence). Study findings and constraints: Public clonotypes proved infrequent, and on treatment they shrank or remained steady. Clonality correlated strongly with circulating CD8+ T cells and exceeded age-matched healthy donors at baseline.

Measured with immunoSEQ multiplex PCR; TCRdb has only the in-frame clones, and not every one. The table shows 250,000 to 350,000 clones, with 70% to 80% occurring only once. This clone appeared once. Its antigen is undetermined. The sequence was obtained from a human donor with chronic lymphocytic leukemia. The source material was PBMCs, sampled at disease progression, from a patient treated with ibrutinib. The chain has TRBV15 and TRBJ2-1; 7 positions agree with TRBD2. For the CDR3, the DNA is TGTGCCACCAGCAGATCCCTTTGGGAGGGTTCGAATGAGCAGTTCTTC. Translated, it gives CATSRSLWEGSNEQFF. Using reference TRBV15 and TRBJ2-1 for the parts outside the CDR3, the full variable domain is DAMVIQNPRYQVTQFGKPVTLSCSQTLNHNVMYWYQQKSSQAPKLLFHYYDKDFNNEADTPDNFQSRRPNTSFCFLDIRSPGLGDTAMYLCATSRSLWEGSNEQFFGPGTRLTVL.